The rows below give T cell receptor beta chains drawn from one sample of a study of Ad26.COV2.S vaccination and SARS-CoV-2 variants. Assay: immunoSEQ multiplex PCR; the TCRdb copy retains only in-frame clones and omits some. The table has around 270,000 clones, roughly 89% seen once. The starting material was peripheral blood, obtained in a trial of Ad26.COV2.S vaccine versus placebo. The receptors were sampled from a person aged 18-60 years who received the Ad26.COV2.S COVID-19 vaccine or a placebo. The CDR3 runs from the conserved cysteine through the conserved F or W. The D gene is left open where the match is weak. Clone size is given for some rows only: seen once, a few or many times, or a class if the clone is expanded.

v_gene: TRBV7-7; d_gene: .; j_gene: TRBJ2-3; abundance: .; CDR3aa: CASSLGSGGTDTQYF; CDR3nt: TGTGCTAGCAGCTTAGGTTCGGGGGGCACAGATACGCAGTATTTT
v_gene: TRBV7-2; d_gene: .; j_gene: TRBJ1-6; abundance: few; CDR3aa: CASSLAPGVNSPLHF; CDR3nt: TGTGCCAGCAGCTTAGCTCCAGGGGTTAATTCACCCCTCCACTTT
v_gene: TRBV5-4; d_gene: .; j_gene: TRBJ1-6; abundance: .; CDR3aa: CASSRDPNSPLHF; CDR3nt: TGTGCCAGCAGCCGGGACCCAAATTCACCCCTCCACTTT
v_gene: TRBV4-1; d_gene: TRBD1; j_gene: TRBJ1-2; abundance: few; CDR3aa: CASSQLRTGGPLYGYTF; CDR3nt: TGCGCCAGCAGCCAATTAAGGACAGGGGGCCCCCTCTATGGCTACACCTTC
v_gene: TRBV7-9; d_gene: .; j_gene: TRBJ2-2; abundance: .; CDR3aa: CASSQKGGSTGELFF; CDR3nt: TGTGCCAGCAGTCAAAAGGGGGGCTCTACCGGGGAGCTGTTTTTT
v_gene: TRBV7-2; d_gene: TRBD2; j_gene: TRBJ2-3; abundance: .; CDR3aa: CASSLESSGRLNTQYF; CDR3nt: TGTGCCAGCAGCTTGGAGTCTAGCGGGAGATTAAATACGCAGTATTTT
v_gene: TRBV5-5; d_gene: .; j_gene: TRBJ1-4; abundance: .; CDR3aa: CASSPLVVQTTNEKLFF; CDR3nt: TGTGCCAGCAGCCCGCTGGTTGTGCAGACAACTAATGAAAAACTGTTTTTT
v_gene: TRBV12-3/TRBV12-4; d_gene: .; j_gene: TRBJ1-2; abundance: .; CDR3aa: CASNHRRLGGYTF; CDR3nt: TGTGCCAGCAACCACCGGCGATTAGGAGGCTACACCTTC
v_gene: TRBV18; d_gene: TRBD1; j_gene: TRBJ1-2; abundance: .; CDR3aa: CASSPPRQGLGYTF; CDR3nt: TGTGCCAGCTCACCACCCCGACAGGGGTTAGGCTACACCTTC
v_gene: TRBV9; d_gene: .; j_gene: TRBJ2-1; abundance: .; CDR3aa: CASSPNLNEQFF; CDR3nt: TGTGCCAGCAGCCCCAACCTCAATGAGCAGTTCTTC